The next 15 T cell receptor beta chains were all read from a single sample in a study of T cell changes during pregnancy in multiple sclerosis. Sequencing used immunoSEQ multiplex PCR; TCRdb keeps in-frame clones, though not all of them. The top ten clones hold under 2% of a sample with around 42,000 clones, about 91% of them seen once. Material: CD4+ T cells from peripheral blood mononuclear cells, obtained after pregnancy. The origin of the receptors is a female donor in good health, enrolled as a control in a pregnancy study.

The chain joins TRBV7-2 to TRBJ2-1, with 9 bases aligning to TRBD2. V gave up 6 bases and J gave up 6 bases; unmatched junction bases: 9. CDR1 SGHTA and CDR2 FQGNSA come from the germline V gene. The CDR3 contains 15 residues. The CDR3 bases are TGTGCCAGCAGTCTTAGCGGGGGACAATTCAATGAGCAGTTCTTC. Its translation: CASSLSGGQFNEQFF.

The genes are TRBV9 and TRBJ2-5, with TRBD2 matching 9 bases. The DNA end lines up better with TRBJ2-7; the J call may be wrong. The germline V gene has CDR1 SGDLS and CDR2 YYNGEE. The CDR3 runs 15 residues. The DNA for the CDR3 is TGTGCCAGCACCCCCGGTATGCTAGCGGGATACGAGCAGTACTTC. It specifies CASTPGMLAGYEQYF.

This chain connects TRBV5-4 to TRBJ2-7, with 8 bases lining up with TRBD2. The V gene end was trimmed by 4 bases and the J gene end by 3 bases; junction bases not matched to a gene: 6. Germline V gene data show CDR1 as SGHNT and CDR2 as YYREEE (reference sequence). The CDR3 totals 14 residues. CDR3 residues: CASSPGGASYEQYF. In nucleotides, the CDR3 is TGTGCCAGCAGCCCGGGAGGGGCAAGCTACGAGCAGTACTTC.

The rearrangement uses TRBV28 and TRBJ1-3; D not certain. Germline CDR1 MDHEN, CDR2 SYDVKM. Deletions cut 6 bases from V and 4 bases from J, with 13 bases between. There are 14 residues in the CDR3. As DNA, the CDR3 is TGTGCCAGCAGCCCCCCGGTTATCGGAAACACCATATATTTT. This sequence encodes CASSPPVIGNTIYF.

The J gene is TRBJ1-2, the V gene TRBV10-3; 7 nucleotides agree with TRBD1. The CDR3 has 14 residues. Germline CDR1 ENHRY, CDR2 SYGVKD. V lost 1 base to trimming and J lost 4 bases; unmatched junction nucleotides: 3. The CDR3: CAISEWDSVYGYTF. The DNA for the CDR3 is TGTGCCATCAGTGAGTGGGACAGCGTCTATGGCTACACCTTC.

This clone appeared once. This sequence joins TRBV5-1 and TRBJ2-3, with D perhaps matching TRBD2 (5 bases). This CDR3 is 15 amino acids long. Trimming removed 2 bases from V and 0 bases from J, with 10 bases in between. Germline V gives CDR1 SGHRS, CDR2 YFSETQ. The CDR3 DNA is TGCGCCAGCAGCTTCGGAGCGGCGAGCACAGATACGCAGTATTTT. Its protein product is CASSFGAASTDTQYF.

The chain has TRBV11-2 and TRBJ1-2; TRBD1 agrees at 7 bases. The CDR3 has 15 amino acids. V lost 6 bases to trimming and J lost 10 bases; unmatched junction nucleotides: 17. Germline V gene sequence: CDR1 SGHAT, CDR2 FQNNGV. CDR3 in amino acids: CASRSPRGRGQFYTF. CDR3 nucleotide sequence: TGTGCCAGCAGATCTCCCCGCGGCAGGGGACAGTTCTACACCTTC.

In nucleotides, the CDR3 is TGTGCCAGCAGTTTAATCGGGACAGAGACTGAAGCTTTCTTT. It is translated as CASSLIGTETEAFF. The rearrangement joins TRBV27 to TRBJ1-1; 7 positions match TRBD1. After removal of 2 bases from V and 5 bases from J, the junction contained 5 bases not matched to a gene. The CDR3 is 14 amino acids. The germline V gene has CDR1 MNHEY and CDR2 SMNVEV (reference sequence).

This chain joins TRBV6-1 and TRBJ2-3; 7 bases are a match to TRBD2. The V gene end was trimmed by 4 bases and the J gene end by 0 bases; junction bases not matched to a gene: 4. The CDR3 has 15 residues. The germline CDR1 and CDR2 sequences are MNHNS and SASEGT. In DNA form, the CDR3 reads TGTGCCAGCAGTGTGCGGGGGACTAGCACAGATACGCAGTATTTT. Protein: CASSVRGTSTDTQYF.

The chain combines TRBV4-1 with TRBJ2-1, with 8 bases aligning to TRBD1. CDR1 and CDR2 from the germline V gene are MGHRA and YSYEKL. V dropped 2 bases and J dropped 7; count of bases not matched to a gene: 10. This CDR3 is 16 amino acids long. This CDR3 reads CASSQPDRDRLNEQFF. DNA for the CDR3: TGCGCCAGCAGCCAACCCGACCGGGACAGGCTAAATGAGCAGTTCTTC.

The rearrangement links TRBV30 to TRBJ1-1; possible D gene TRBD1, 6 bases. Trimming stripped 3 bases from V and 5 bases from J, with 16 bases between. The CDR3 runs to 14 residues. CDR1 GTSNPN and CDR2 SVGIG come from the germline V gene (reference sequence). CDR3 sequence: CAWSRRGGGTEAFF. The CDR3 bases are TGTGCCTGGAGCAGGCGGGGAGGGGGGACTGAAGCTTTCTTT.

This clone was observed a single time. The J gene is TRBJ1-5, the V gene TRBV7-2; D gene ambiguous. The ends were cut back, 5 bases at V and 3 bases at J, with 8 bases in the middle. Per germline, CDR1 SGHTA and CDR2 FQGNSA. This CDR3 comprises 13 residues. The CDR3: CASSVEANQPQHF. The CDR3 DNA reads as TGTGCCAGCAGCGTTGAAGCCAATCAGCCCCAGCATTTT.

V is TRBV20-1 and J is TRBJ2-3; D is undetermined. CDR1 is DFQATT and CDR2 is SNEGSKA in the germline V gene (reference sequence). This CDR3 has 11 amino acids. In DNA, the CDR3 is TGCGGCAGGATTTGGACAGATACGCAGTATTTT. Protein product: CGRIWTDTQYF.

The rearrangement uses TRBV6-4 and TRBJ2-1; unclear D gene. CDR3 size: 13 residues. The V and J ends lost 4 bases and 7 bases respectively, with 11 bases between them. CDR1 MRHNA and CDR2 SNTAGT come from the germline V gene. CDR3 sequence: CASSVEDGNEQFF. As DNA, the CDR3 is TGTGCCAGCAGTGTGGAAGACGGGAATGAGCAGTTCTTC.

The CDR3 bases are TGTGCCAGCAGTTTAAGGGGGGGCATAGGCACTGAAGCTTTCTTT. This translates into CASSLRGGIGTEAFF. J is TRBJ1-1 and V is TRBV28; a possible D gene is TRBD1 (6 bases). CDR1 and CDR2 from the germline V gene are MDHEN and SYDVKM. Trimming removed 2 bases from V and 4 bases from J, with 14 bases in between. The CDR3 is 15 residues long.